This T cell receptor beta chain originates from a study of OX40 agonist ivuxolimab in advanced cancers. With V trimmed by 6 bases and J by 5 bases, 19 bases remained unmatched. This CDR3 is built from 18 residues. CDR1 is SGHRS, CDR2 YFSETQ, per germline. The table came from immunoSEQ multiplex PCR; TCRdb's copy has only in-frame clones and leaves some out. The sample contains some 80,000 clones, more than 80% of which appear only once. Prior autoimmune disease or systemic immunosuppression barred patients. The chain links TRBV5-1 to TRBJ2-2; TRBD2 matches at 7 bases. This sequence originates from an adult with an advanced solid tumor such as melanoma, head and neck, liver or kidney cancer. The sequences come from CD4+ or CD8+ T cells sorted from blood, collected in a trial of the OX40 agonist ivuxolimab. The CDR3 DNA is TGCGCCAGCAAGAGTGGTAGTTGGCGGACTAGAAGTACCGGGGAGCTGTTTTTT. Its translation: CASKSGSWRTRSTGELFF.